The 14 T cell receptor beta chains in this list originate from one sample, sequenced in a study of blood T cell repertoires in COVID-19 (dated by TCRdb to 2018 to 2020). The receptor library was made with the immunoSEQ multiplex PCR assay. Held by TCRdb, this immuneACCESS table contains in-frame sequences only and omits some clones. Under half of the omission traces to an unresolved V gene where checked; the cause of the rest is unknown. This sample lists 200,000 to 300,000 clones; 87% were detected once. Roughly 3% of the sample is taken by the ten largest. Sequencing was done on a sample of peripheral blood. These receptors originate from a man between 18 and 29 years old with active or convalescent COVID-19.

This clone was seen only a few times. This chain joins TRBV20-1 and TRBJ2-2; D uncertain. This CDR3 has 12 residues. The germline gives CDR1 DFQATT, CDR2 SNEGSKA (reference sequence). The V gene lost 3 bases and the J gene lost 5 bases, with 7 bases spanning the gap. This chain's CDR3 is CSASGVTGELFF. CDR3 DNA sequence: TGCAGTGCTAGTGGTGTAACCGGGGAGCTGTTTTTT.

This chain connects TRBV6-2 or TRBV6-3 to TRBJ2-7; D perhaps matches TRBD2 (5 bases). The CDR3 has 14 amino acids. Deletions cut 5 bases from V and 2 bases from J, with 13 bases between. Looked up from germline, CDR1 is MNHEY and CDR2 is SVGEGT. The CDR3 DNA is TGTGCCAGCAGTCGGGCTGGAGGCCCCTACGAGCAGTACTTC. Its protein product is CASSRAGGPYEQYF.

This clone was counted between two and nine times. J is TRBJ2-7 and V is TRBV4-2; 13 bases agree with TRBD2. J gave up 3 bases and V 5 bases, and 1 base lay outside the gene matches. Germline CDR1 and CDR2: LGHNA and YNFKEQ. The CDR3 contains 14 residues. The CDR3 is CASSGLAGVYEQYF. The DNA of the CDR3 is TGTGCCAGCAGCGGACTAGCGGGAGTCTACGAGCAGTACTTC.

The chain joins TRBV11-3 to TRBJ2-3; 16 bases line up with TRBD2. The CDR3 spans 17 residues. The trim removed 5 bases at V and 4 bases at J, leaving 6 bases unmatched. From germline, CDR1 is SGHNT and CDR2 YENEEA. In DNA, the CDR3 is TGTGCCAGCAGCGCCGGGACTAGCGGGAGGGCCGCAGATACGCAGTATTTT. This translates into CASSAGTSGRAADTQYF.

This chain uses TRBV7-8 with TRBJ1-5; D might be TRBD1 (5 bases). The CDR3 loop spans 14 amino acids. Trimming took off 5 bases at V and 5 bases at J, with 13 bases between the two ends. In germline, CDR1 is SGHVS, CDR2 FQNEAQ. The CDR3 bases are TGTGCCAGCAGCCCAGGGAGGTGGGATCAGCCCCAGCATTTT. Encoded protein: CASSPGRWDQPQHF.

The chain combines TRBV28 with TRBJ2-5, with a possible D match to TRBD1 (6 bases). This CDR3 spans 13 amino acids. V lost 8 bases to trimming and J lost 1 base, with 11 bases between them. CDR1 and CDR2 (germline): MDHEN, SYDVKM. The CDR3 nucleotides are TGTGCCAGCCTTGGACAGATCCAAGAGACCCAGTACTTC. Translating it yields CASLGQIQETQYF. The entire variable domain, with the rest obtained from reference TRBV28 and TRBJ2-5, is as follows: DVKVTQSSRYLVKRTGEKVFLECVQDMDHENMFWYRQDPGLGLRLIYFSYDVKMKEKGDIPEGYSVSREKKERFSLILESASTNQTSMYLCASLGQIQETQYFGPGTRLLVL.

V is TRBV7-8 and J is TRBJ2-3; the D gene is possibly TRBD2 (7 bases). V lost 3 bases to trimming and J lost 5 bases, with 18 bases between them. Germline values: CDR1 SGHVS, CDR2 FQNEAQ. The CDR3 spans 16 residues. The CDR3, as DNA: TGTGCCAGCAGCTTGGGGGGGGCGGGAGATCAAGATACGCAGTATTTT. Amino acid sequence: CASSLGGAGDQDTQYF.

The rearrangement links TRBV24-1 to TRBJ2-1; D may be TRBD2 (7 bases). Trimming shortened V by 9 bases and J by 6 bases, and 17 bases separated the two germline ends. This CDR3 region has 14 residues. Germline assignment: CDR1 KGHDR and CDR2 SFDVKD. CDR3 DNA sequence: TGTGCCACCTCTAGCGGAGGGGGGGGCAATGAGCAGTTCTTC. Translated: CATSSGGGGNEQFF.

V gene TRBV12-3 or TRBV12-4 combines with J gene TRBJ2-3; the D is unclear. V lost 4 bases to trimming and J lost 0 bases, with 2 bases between them. This CDR3 comprises 12 residues. The CDR3 is CASSSSTDTQYF. CDR3 in DNA: TGTGCCAGCAGTTCTAGCACAGATACGCAGTATTTT.

The rearrangement uses TRBV7-3 and TRBJ1-3; D not resolved. Trimming shortened V by 0 bases and J by 0 bases, and 21 bases separated the two germline ends. The length of the CDR3 is 20 residues. CDR1 is SGHTA and CDR2 is FQGTGA in the germline V gene. The CDR3 DNA follows: TGTGCCAGCAGCTTAACGTACAGCCTCAAGTTTTCGTTCTCTGGAAACACCATATATTTT. This translates into CASSLTYSLKFSFSGNTIYF.

The chain joins TRBV5-1 to TRBJ2-3, with D perhaps matching TRBD1 (5 bases). This CDR3 has 14 residues. V gave up 6 bases and J gave up 0 bases, with 11 bases separating them. CDR1 and CDR2 (germline): SGHRS, YFSETQ. The CDR3 spells CASNRQSSTDTQYF. The DNA for the CDR3 is TGCGCCAGCAACCGACAGTCTAGCACAGATACGCAGTATTTT.

The chain combines TRBV2 with TRBJ1-3; D possibly corresponds to TRBD1 (6 bases). CDR3 length: 14 amino acids. Germline CDR1 and CDR2: SNHLY and FYNNEI. V was trimmed by 6 bases and J by 4 bases, leaving 13 bases between them. Here the CDR3 DNA reads TGTGCCAGCAGCGTACAGGGACGCGGAAACACCATATATTTT. Encoded protein: CASSVQGRGNTIYF.

The chain uses TRBV10-2 and TRBJ1-1; D is undetermined. The CDR3 is 13 amino acids. The V gene's germline CDR1 is WSHSY and CDR2 SAAADI. V gave up 7 bases and J gave up 4 bases, with 13 bases separating them. The CDR3: CASTTSGITEAFF. CDR3 DNA: TGCGCCAGCACCACCTCGGGGATCACTGAAGCTTTCTTT.

The chain carries TRBV6-6 and TRBJ1-6; maybe TRBD1 (5 bases). The length of the CDR3 is 14 residues. CDR1 and CDR2 (germline): MNHNY, SVGAGI (reference sequence). The ends were cut back, 6 bases at V and 5 bases at J, with 11 bases in the middle. The CDR3 nucleotides read TGTGCCAGCAGGATGACAGATAATAATTCACCCCTCCACTTT. Protein: CASRMTDNNSPLHF.